Listed here is a single T cell receptor beta chain. The data were obtained in a study of blood T cell repertoires in COVID-19. The overall study: Acute-phase and convalescent COVID-19 samples originated in the United States, Italy and Spain. In each case, the material was cDNA or gDNA derived from T cells, B-cell-depleted T cells, or PBMCs.

In the study's own analysis: By means of reference gene primer amplification, nucleated cell counts were estimated. The protocol was immunoSEQ multiplex PCR, while the TCRdb copy is restricted to in-frame clones and leaves out a portion. From that table come the V and J calls and clone size; the DNA was used to work out D and trimming. The sample has about 74,000 clones, roughly four fifths seen once; the top ten hold around a third. Germline V gene lookup returns CDR1 MRHNA and CDR2 SNTAGT. V lost 6 bases, J lost 10 bases, and 14 bases lay in between. CDR3 length: 12 amino acids. The sample consisted of peripheral blood. This chain uses TRBV6-4 with TRBJ2-3; tentatively, D is TRBD2 (5 bases). The sequence was collected from a man in his 70s with acute or convalescent COVID-19. CDR3 bases: TGTGCCAGCAGACCCGAAAGCGGTCCGCAGTATTTT. The encoded protein is CASRPESGPQYF.